Below, 26 T cell receptor beta chains from the same sample are listed, as sequenced in a study of PD-1 blockade in classical Hodgkin lymphoma. Time point given: cycle 4 day 1 (C4D1), after more than 5 weeks of nivolumab. With no exception, relapse followed autologous stem cell transplantation in all patients, and brentuximab vedotin exposure varied. PBMCs were thawed, and CD8+ T cells were then isolated from them by magnetic negative selection. Produced via immunoSEQ multiplex PCR; TCRdb's table is partial and in-frame only. The sample shows 10,000 or so clones, under 80% of them seen only once. The source was CD8+ T cells from blood, collected before the fourth cycle of nivolumab. The receptors here all came from a human donor with classical Hodgkin lymphoma.

In DNA, the CDR3 is TGTGCCAGTAGTATCTTACTAGCGGGAGGACCTAGCTCCTACAATGAGCAGTTCTTC. Protein product: CASSILLAGGPSSYNEQFF. The chain recombines TRBV19 with TRBJ2-1, with 12 positions matching TRBD2. This CDR3 contains 19 residues. The germline CDR1 and CDR2 sequences are LNHDA and SQIVND (reference sequence). V dropped 3 bases and J dropped 0; count of bases not matched to a gene: 9. Filled out from reference TRBV19 and TRBJ2-1, the complete variable domain reads DGGITQSPKYLFRKEGQNVTLSCEQNLNHDAMYWYRQDPGQGLRLIYYSQIVNDFQKGDIAEGYSVSREKKESFPLTVTSAQKNPTAFYLCASSILLAGGPSSYNEQFFGPGTRLTVL.

J is TRBJ2-5 and V is TRBV7-3; 12 bases align to TRBD1. J gave up 3 bases and V 5 bases, and 7 bases lay outside the gene matches. Germline CDR1 SGHTA, CDR2 FQGTGA. The CDR3 spans 16 residues. DNA of the CDR3: TGTGCCAGCAGCCCCACCGGGACAGGGGGCAAAGAGACCCAGTACTTC. Translating it yields CASSPTGTGGKETQYF.

This chain links TRBV27 with TRBJ2-1; D possibly corresponds to TRBD1 (5 bases). Germline V CDR1 and CDR2: MNHEY, SMNVEV (reference sequence). This CDR3 has 14 residues. V was shortened by 6 bases and J by 0 bases, with 9 bases between the two germline ends. The CDR3 DNA reads as TGTGCCAGCAGGCCAGGGAACTCCTACAATGAGCAGTTCTTC. Encoded protein: CASRPGNSYNEQFF.

CDR3 DNA sequence: TGCAGCGTCGACGGGACTTCCGAGAGCTCCTACGAGCAGTACTTC. Translated: CSVDGTSESSYEQYF. The chain combines TRBV29-1 with TRBJ2-7, with D perhaps TRBD2 (6 bases). This CDR3 contains 15 residues. V was clipped by 6 bases and J by 0 bases, with 18 bases between them. Per the germline V gene, CDR1 is SQVTM and CDR2 is ANQGSEA.

The CDR3 sequence: CASTGLAGISSYNEQFF. DNA of the CDR3: TGTGCCAGCACAGGACTAGCGGGGATCAGCTCCTACAATGAGCAGTTCTTC. This rearrangement joins TRBV13 to TRBJ2-1, with 12 nucleotides matching TRBD2. V gave up 7 bases and J gave up 0 bases; unmatched junction bases: 7. The CDR3 is made up of 17 amino acids. Germline V gene lookup returns CDR1 PRHDT and CDR2 FYEKMQ (reference sequence).

The chain couples TRBV9 to TRBJ2-7; D is tentatively TRBD1 or TRBD2 (5 bases each). V lost 4 bases to trimming and J lost 6 bases, with 23 bases between them. Germline V gives CDR1 SGDLS, CDR2 YYNGEE. The CDR3 is 16 amino acids. CDR3: CASSQYRDGPLSEQYF. CDR3 nucleotide sequence: TGTGCCAGCAGCCAGTACCGGGACGGACCTCTAAGCGAGCAGTACTTC. The variable domain in full, with the rest retrieved from reference TRBV9 and TRBJ2-7, is DSGVTQTPKHLITATGQRVTLRCSPRSGDLSVYWYQQSLDQGLQFLIQYYNGEERAKGNILERFSAQQFPDLHSELNLSSLELGDSALYFCASSQYRDGPLSEQYFGPGTRLTVT.

This clone was recorded a few times. J is TRBJ2-1 and V is TRBV29-1; TRBD2 is a possible D gene (7 bases). Germline CDR1 SQVTM, CDR2 ANQGSEA. CDR3 length equals 15 residues. Deletions cut 3 bases from V and 10 bases from J, with 22 bases between. The CDR3 region is CSVEAGAGPPGEQFF. CDR3 DNA: TGCAGCGTTGAGGCGGGGGCAGGCCCCCCTGGGGAGCAGTTCTTC.

This clone has a handful of counts. The CDR3 DNA sequence: TGTGCCAGCAGTTACTCGGTTAGCGGCTCCTACGAGCAGTACTTC. Protein sequence: CASSYSVSGSYEQYF. J is TRBJ2-7 and V is TRBV6-5; the D gene is possibly TRBD2 (6 bases). This CDR3 is built from 15 residues. Trimming took 0 bases from V and 0 from J, leaving 9 bases between them. CDR1 is MNHEY, CDR2 SVGAGI, per germline.

A single count supports this clone. The chain carries TRBV27 and TRBJ1-1; D unclear. Germline V CDR1 and CDR2: MNHEY, SMNVEV (reference sequence). CDR3 length: 18 residues. V dropped 3 bases and J dropped 0 bases, with 20 bases sitting between them. CDR3 bases: TGTGCCAGCAGTTTGCCGCCCGGGCCCCCACATATGAACACTGAAGCTTTCTTT. Encoded protein: CASSLPPGPPHMNTEAFF.

The genes are TRBV7-6 and TRBJ2-7; 9 bases are a match to TRBD1. Germline CDR1 is SGHVS and CDR2 is FNYEAQ. The ends lost 5 bases at V and 3 bases at J; junction bases unmatched: 11. CDR3 size: 16 residues. In DNA, the CDR3 is TGTGCCAGCAGCCGCCTACAGGGGGCGGCCCTCTACGAGCAGTACTTC. It encodes CASSRLQGAALYEQYF.

This clone has only a few counts. V and J are TRBV4-1 and TRBJ2-3; 13 positions match TRBD2. This CDR3 has 19 residues. After removal of 1 base from V and 5 bases from J, the junction contained 12 bases not matched to a gene. The germline CDR1 and CDR2 sequences are MGHRA and YSYEKL. In DNA form, the CDR3 reads TGCGCCAGCAGCCAAGCACTAGCGGGAGGGCCCTCGGAACTAGATACGCAGTATTTT. Its protein product is CASSQALAGGPSELDTQYF.

The CDR3 nucleotides read TGTGCCTCCCGGGGCCTTAACACCGGGGAGCTGTTTTTT. This sequence encodes CASRGLNTGELFF. V gene TRBV30 combines with J gene TRBJ2-2; TRBD1 or TRBD2 may be the D gene (5 bases each). Germline V gene sequence: CDR1 GTSNPN, CDR2 SVGIG (reference sequence). The CDR3 runs to 13 residues. V lost 7 bases and J 2 bases, leaving 11 bases between the germline ends.

This chain uses TRBV7-6 with TRBJ1-3; D ambiguous. With 5 bases removed from V and 0 bases from J, the gap between germline ends came to 11 bases. CDR3 length: 15 amino acids. Germline-derived CDR1 and CDR2 are SGHVS and FNYEAQ. This CDR3 is CASSKTLNSGNTIYF. For the CDR3, the DNA is TGTGCCAGCAGCAAGACCCTCAACTCTGGAAACACCATATATTTT.

The chain uses TRBV4-3 and TRBJ2-2; TRBD1 or TRBD2 may be the D gene (7 bases each). The CDR3 consists of 16 residues. V dropped 3 bases and J dropped 4 bases, with 15 bases sitting between them. The germline V gene has CDR1 LGHNA and CDR2 YSLEER. The CDR3 DNA follows: TGCGCCAGCAGCCAGGGGGGGCAGGGGGGCACCGGGGAGCTGTTTTTT. This translates into CASSQGGQGGTGELFF.

V is TRBV10-2 and J is TRBJ1-1; 7 bases fit TRBD1. CDR1 is WSHSY, CDR2 SAAADI, per germline. Germline trimming cut 7 bases from V and 4 bases from J; bases unmatched to any gene: 9. There are 14 residues in the CDR3. CDR3 sequence reads: CASIGRGQGTEAFF. DNA for the CDR3: TGCGCCAGCATAGGGAGGGGGCAGGGCACTGAAGCTTTCTTT.

This clone was recorded only once. The chain employs TRBV5-5 and TRBJ2-7, with D possibly matching TRBD1 (5 bases). The CDR3 runs to 14 residues. V dropped 4 bases and J dropped 7 bases, with 18 bases sitting between them. Per the germline V gene, CDR1 is SGHKS and CDR2 is YYEKEE (reference sequence). DNA of the CDR3: TGTGCCAGCAGCGCTCTCTCCAGGGATGATGAGCAGTACTTC. Translating gives CASSALSRDDEQYF.

The chain uses TRBV7-9 and TRBJ2-1; the match to TRBD1 covers 7 bases. CDR1 and CDR2 from the germline V gene are SEHNR and FQNEAQ (reference sequence). The CDR3 loop spans 14 amino acids. J gave up 6 bases and V 5 bases, and 7 bases lay outside the gene matches. CDR3 nucleotides: TGTGCCAGCAGCCACAGACAGGGTGGCAATGAGCAGTTCTTC. As protein: CASSHRQGGNEQFF.

This clone was counted between two and nine times. The gene calls are TRBV19 and TRBJ1-1; no clear D gene. In germline, CDR1 is LNHDA, CDR2 SQIVND (reference sequence). The length of the CDR3 is 14 residues. The V gene lost 5 bases and the J gene lost 1 base, with 11 bases spanning the gap. This CDR3 reads CASSPSAGNTEAFF. The CDR3 coding sequence is TGTGCCAGTAGTCCTTCCGCGGGGAACACTGAAGCTTTCTTT.

The V call is TRBV13, the J call TRBJ2-5; TRBD2 aligns across 12 bases. The CDR3 has 16 amino acids. The V segment lost 0 bases and the J segment 2 bases; nucleotides outside the gene matches: 1. Germline values: CDR1 PRHDT, CDR2 FYEKMQ (reference sequence). CDR3 sequence reads: CASSLGLAGGQETQYF. Written as DNA, the CDR3 is TGTGCCAGCAGCTTAGGCCTAGCGGGGGGGCAAGAGACCCAGTACTTC.

V and J are TRBV11-2 and TRBJ2-7, with D perhaps matching TRBD1 (6 bases). Germline V gene sequence: CDR1 SGHAT, CDR2 FQNNGV. The CDR3 spans 15 residues. Trimming took off 1 base at V and 3 bases at J, with 13 bases between the two ends. The CDR3 spells CASSLGGTPLYEQYF. The CDR3 DNA sequence: TGTGCCAGCAGCTTAGGGGGGACACCACTCTACGAGCAGTACTTC.

The chain employs TRBV27 and TRBJ2-1; TRBD1 or TRBD2 may be the D gene (5 bases each). CDR3 length: 13 amino acids. V was shortened by 5 bases and J by 7 bases, with 12 bases between the two germline ends. In germline, CDR1 is MNHEY, CDR2 SMNVEV (reference sequence). The CDR3 nucleotides read TGTGCCAGCAGTCATTCAGGGAGAAATGAGCAGTTCTTC. The encoded protein is CASSHSGRNEQFF.

V and J are TRBV2 and TRBJ2-1, with D unresolved. CDR1 is SNHLY and CDR2 is FYNNEI in the germline V gene. The CDR3 is made up of 15 amino acids. Trimming left V 8 bases short and J 3 bases short, with 17 bases between. CDR3 loop: CASPQRNRDYNEQFF. The CDR3 coding sequence is TGTGCCAGCCCTCAAAGGAACAGAGACTACAATGAGCAGTTCTTC.

In this sample, this clone turned up a few times. This chain joins TRBV28 and TRBJ2-3; 11 bases are a match to TRBD2. CDR1 is MDHEN and CDR2 is SYDVKM in the germline V gene. The CDR3 consists of 18 residues. With V trimmed by 2 bases and J by 2 bases, 9 bases remained unmatched. The CDR3: CASSLIAGGPFSTDTQYF. In DNA form, the CDR3 reads TGTGCCAGCAGTTTAATAGCGGGAGGGCCGTTTTCCACAGATACGCAGTATTTT.

The rearrangement uses TRBV7-9 and TRBJ1-1; 11 bases align to TRBD1. Germline V gene data show CDR1 as SEHNR and CDR2 as FQNEAQ (reference sequence). V dropped 10 bases and J dropped 7; count of bases not matched to a gene: 5. This CDR3 is built from 12 residues. CDR3 DNA sequence: TGTGCCACCCGGACAGGGGGCATTGAAGCTTTCTTT. Translated: CATRTGGIEAFF.

In this sample, this clone turned up once. V usage is TRBV28 and J usage is TRBJ1-4, with D maybe TRBD1 (5 bases). Germline CDR1 and CDR2: MDHEN and SYDVKM. Trimming removed 4 bases from V and 3 bases from J, with 9 bases in between. This CDR3 has 14 residues. CDR3: CASSSTGPNEKLFF. CDR3 bases: TGTGCCAGCAGTTCAACGGGACCTAATGAAAAACTGTTTTTT.

The rearrangement links TRBV6-5 to TRBJ1-5; 9 nucleotides line up with TRBD1. The CDR3 totals 15 residues. V trimming: 6 bases; J trimming: 6 bases; junction bases outside the gene matches: 9. Looked up from germline, CDR1 is MNHEY and CDR2 is SVGAGI. The CDR3 DNA follows: TGTGCCAGCAGCCCCGGGACAGGGAGAACTCAGCCCCAGCATTTT. Amino acids: CASSPGTGRTQPQHF.